In this sample, the clone carrying this TCR beta chain turned up a few times. Its specificity is not known. This sample was taken from a study of cytomegalovirus exposure and HLA in healthy donors. Notes on the study in general: Follow-up analysis later connected one missense variant in DCLRE1C with trimming of TCR beta V- and J-genes. The authors later found TCR association rates varying by HLA locus, with DRB1 most and HLA-C fewest. Later work showed greater clonal expansion in HLA-associated TCR beta chains than in equally common others. Associated with cytomegalovirus, according to the listing, were 164 TCR beta chains.

The PCR employed 60 Vbeta primers together with 13 Jbeta primers. Profiled with immunoSEQ multiplex PCR; TCRdb holds only in-frame clones, not every one. The sample holds about 99,000 clones, around 66% seen once. In germline, CDR1 is MGHRA, CDR2 YSYEKL. Trimming stripped 1 base from V and 8 bases from J, with 12 bases between. CDR3 length: 13 residues. This chain connects TRBV4-1 to TRBJ2-7, with D possibly TRBD1 on 6 matching bases. The TCR comes from a woman aged 45-65 years in good health and CMV-seronegative. The sample was PBMCs. The CDR3 DNA is TGCGCCAGCAGCCAAGGGGGGCGGTTGCAGCAGTACTTC. It codes for CASSQGGRLQQYF.